This T cell receptor (beta chain) came from a study of blood T cell repertoires in COVID-19. Per the study methods: Using reference gene primer amplification, nucleated cell counts were estimated. Sequencing was performed with immunoSEQ multiplex PCR; in TCRdb, only in-frame clones are kept and a portion is missing. For V, J and clone size, that table is used; D and trimming come from the DNA. The sample shows more than 200,000 clones, 65% to 90% of them seen only once. Germline V CDR1 and CDR2: SQVTM, ANQGSEA. The CDR3 is 11 residues long. The V and J ends lost 4 bases and 3 bases respectively, with 4 bases between them.

This receptor was taken from a man aged 35-49 years who had recovered from COVID-19. Input material: PBMCs or T cells enriched from blood (not recorded which). The chain carries TRBV29-1 and TRBJ2-4; D not certain. The CDR3 DNA sequence: TGCAGCGTTGTCAACAAAAACATTCAGTACTTC. Translation: CSVVNKNIQYF.